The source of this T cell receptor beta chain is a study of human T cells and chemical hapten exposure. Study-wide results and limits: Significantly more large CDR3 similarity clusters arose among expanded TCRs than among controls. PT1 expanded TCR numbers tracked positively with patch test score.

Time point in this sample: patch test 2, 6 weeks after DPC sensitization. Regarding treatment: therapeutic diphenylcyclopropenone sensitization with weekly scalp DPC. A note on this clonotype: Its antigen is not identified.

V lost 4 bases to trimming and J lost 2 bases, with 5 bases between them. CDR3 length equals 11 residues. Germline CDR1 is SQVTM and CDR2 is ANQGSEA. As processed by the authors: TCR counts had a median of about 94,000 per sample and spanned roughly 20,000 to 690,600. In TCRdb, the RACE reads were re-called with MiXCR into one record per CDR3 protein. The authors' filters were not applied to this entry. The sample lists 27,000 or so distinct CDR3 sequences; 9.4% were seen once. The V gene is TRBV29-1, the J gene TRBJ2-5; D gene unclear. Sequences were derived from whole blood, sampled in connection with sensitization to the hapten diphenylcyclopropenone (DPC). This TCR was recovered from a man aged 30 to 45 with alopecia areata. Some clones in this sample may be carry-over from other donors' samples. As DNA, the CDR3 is TGCAGCGTTGTAGAGCAAGAGACCCAGTACTTC. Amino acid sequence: CSVVEQETQYF.